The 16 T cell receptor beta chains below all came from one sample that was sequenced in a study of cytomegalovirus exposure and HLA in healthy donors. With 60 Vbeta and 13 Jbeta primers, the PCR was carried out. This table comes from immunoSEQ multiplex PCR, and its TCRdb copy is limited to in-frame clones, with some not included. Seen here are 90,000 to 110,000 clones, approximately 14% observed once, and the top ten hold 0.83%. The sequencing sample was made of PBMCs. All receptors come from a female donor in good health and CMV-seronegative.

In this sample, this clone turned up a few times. The CDR3 nucleotides are TGTGCCATCAGCGAAGGACAGCAGACCCAGCCCCAGCATTTT. This codes for CAISEGQQTQPQHF. This chain connects TRBV10-3 to TRBJ1-5, with D perhaps TRBD1 (6 bases). The V gene's germline CDR1 is ENHRY and CDR2 SYGVKD. The V end lost 6 bases, the J end lost 7 bases, and 16 bases lay between the germline ends. The CDR3 runs 14 residues.

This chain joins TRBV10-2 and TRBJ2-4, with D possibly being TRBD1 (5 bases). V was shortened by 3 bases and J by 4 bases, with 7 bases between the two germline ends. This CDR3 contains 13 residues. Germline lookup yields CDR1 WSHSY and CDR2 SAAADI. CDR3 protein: CASSEGVKNIQYF. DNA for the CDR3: TGCGCCAGCAGTGAAGGGGTAAAAAACATTCAGTACTTC.

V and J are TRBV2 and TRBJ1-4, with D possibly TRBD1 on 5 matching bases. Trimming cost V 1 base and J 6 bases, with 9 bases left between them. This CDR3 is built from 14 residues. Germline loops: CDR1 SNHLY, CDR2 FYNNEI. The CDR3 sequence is CASSEEQEHEKLFF. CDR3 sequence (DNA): TGTGCCAGCAGTGAAGAACAGGAGCATGAAAAACTGTTTTTT.

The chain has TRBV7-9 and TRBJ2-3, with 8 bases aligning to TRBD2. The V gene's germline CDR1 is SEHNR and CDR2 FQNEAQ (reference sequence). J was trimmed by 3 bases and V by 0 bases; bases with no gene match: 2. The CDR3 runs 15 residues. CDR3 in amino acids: CASSLASGVTDTQYF. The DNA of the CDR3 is TGTGCCAGCAGCTTAGCTAGCGGGGTAACAGATACGCAGTATTTT.

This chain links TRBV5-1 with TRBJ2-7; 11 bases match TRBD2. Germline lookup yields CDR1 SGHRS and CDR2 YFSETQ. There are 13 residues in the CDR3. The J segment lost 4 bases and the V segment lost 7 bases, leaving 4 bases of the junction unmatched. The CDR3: CASGASGRYEQYF. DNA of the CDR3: TGCGCCAGCGGGGCTAGCGGGAGGTACGAGCAGTACTTC.

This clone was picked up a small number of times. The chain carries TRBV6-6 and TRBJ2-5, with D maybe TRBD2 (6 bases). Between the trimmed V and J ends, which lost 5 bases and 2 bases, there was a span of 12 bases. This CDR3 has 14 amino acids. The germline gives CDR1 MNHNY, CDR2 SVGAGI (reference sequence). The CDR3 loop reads CASSPGSTQETQYF. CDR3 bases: TGTGCCAGCAGTCCCGGGAGCACTCAAGAGACCCAGTACTTC.

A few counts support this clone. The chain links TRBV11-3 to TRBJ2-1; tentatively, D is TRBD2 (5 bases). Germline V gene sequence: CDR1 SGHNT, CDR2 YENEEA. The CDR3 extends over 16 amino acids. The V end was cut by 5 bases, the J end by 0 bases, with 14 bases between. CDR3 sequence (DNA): TGTGCCAGCAGCCACCTCGGTGGGAGCTCCTACAATGAGCAGTTCTTC. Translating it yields CASSHLGGSSYNEQFF.

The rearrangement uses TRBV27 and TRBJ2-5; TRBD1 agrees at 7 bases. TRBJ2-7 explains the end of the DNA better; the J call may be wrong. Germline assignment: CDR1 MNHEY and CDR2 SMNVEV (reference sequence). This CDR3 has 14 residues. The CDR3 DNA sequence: TGTGCCAGCAGTTCCCAGAGGGGGCACTACGAGCAGTACTTC. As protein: CASSSQRGHYEQYF.

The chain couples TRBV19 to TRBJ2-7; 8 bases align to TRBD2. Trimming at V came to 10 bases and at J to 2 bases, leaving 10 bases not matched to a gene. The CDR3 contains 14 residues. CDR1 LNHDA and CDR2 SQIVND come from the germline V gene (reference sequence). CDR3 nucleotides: TGTGCCACGTCGGGTGGCGGGGGGCCCTACGAGCAGTACTTC. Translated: CATSGGGGPYEQYF.

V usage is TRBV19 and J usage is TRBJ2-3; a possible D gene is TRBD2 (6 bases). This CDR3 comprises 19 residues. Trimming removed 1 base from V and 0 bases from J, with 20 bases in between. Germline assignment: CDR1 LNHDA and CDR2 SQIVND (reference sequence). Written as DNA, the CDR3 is TGTGCCAGTAGTATAGGTCAGGCGATACTAGCCGGCAGCACAGATACGCAGTATTTT. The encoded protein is CASSIGQAILAGSTDTQYF.

The CDR3 loop is CASSPGTSGAYEQYF. The CDR3 DNA is TGTGCCAGCAGCCCCGGGACTAGCGGGGCCTACGAGCAGTACTTC. The chain is built from TRBV28 and TRBJ2-7, with 13 bases lining up with TRBD2. CDR3 length: 15 amino acids. V was pared by 6 bases and J by 2 bases, with 4 bases of the junction left unmatched. Per germline, CDR1 MDHEN and CDR2 SYDVKM. The full variable domain, its missing parts supplied by reference TRBV28 and TRBJ2-7, is DVKVTQSSRYLVKRTGEKVFLECVQDMDHENMFWYRQDPGLGLRLIYFSYDVKMKEKGDIPEGYSVSREKKERFSLILESASTNQTSMYLCASSPGTSGAYEQYFGPGTRLTVT.

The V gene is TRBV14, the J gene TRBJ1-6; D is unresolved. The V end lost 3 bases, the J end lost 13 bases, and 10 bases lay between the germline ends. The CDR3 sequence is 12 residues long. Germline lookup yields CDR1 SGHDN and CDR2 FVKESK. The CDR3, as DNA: TGTGCCAGCAGCCATCGGGGAAAGCCCCTCCACTTT. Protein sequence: CASSHRGKPLHF.

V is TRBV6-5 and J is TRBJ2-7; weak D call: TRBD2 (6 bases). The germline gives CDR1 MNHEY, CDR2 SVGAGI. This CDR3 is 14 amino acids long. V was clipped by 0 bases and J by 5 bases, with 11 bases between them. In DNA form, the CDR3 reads TGTGCCAGCAGTTACTCGCCGGCGGGGCACGAGCAGTACTTC. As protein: CASSYSPAGHEQYF.

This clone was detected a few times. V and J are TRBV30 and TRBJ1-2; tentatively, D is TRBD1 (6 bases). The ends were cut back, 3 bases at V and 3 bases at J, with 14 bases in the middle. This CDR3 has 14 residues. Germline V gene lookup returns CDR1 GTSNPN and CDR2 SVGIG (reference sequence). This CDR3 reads CAWRARGAHYGYTF. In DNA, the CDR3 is TGTGCCTGGAGGGCCAGGGGCGCACACTATGGCTACACCTTC.

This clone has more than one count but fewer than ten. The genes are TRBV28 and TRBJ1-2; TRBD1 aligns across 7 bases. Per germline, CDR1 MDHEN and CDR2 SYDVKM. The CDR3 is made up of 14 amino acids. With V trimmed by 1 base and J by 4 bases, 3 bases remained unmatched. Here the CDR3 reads CASSLSGQPYGYTF. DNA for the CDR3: TGTGCCAGCAGTTTATCGGGACAGCCCTATGGCTACACCTTC.

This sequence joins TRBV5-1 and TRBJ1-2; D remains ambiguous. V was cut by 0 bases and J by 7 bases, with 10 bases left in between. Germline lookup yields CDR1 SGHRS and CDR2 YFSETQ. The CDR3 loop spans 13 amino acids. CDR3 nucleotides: TGCGCCAGCAGCTTGGTAGCAGAGAGTGGCTACACCTTC. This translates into CASSLVAESGYTF.